This T cell receptor (beta chain) is drawn from a study of blood T cell repertoires in COVID-19. The data were produced by immunoSEQ multiplex PCR, yet TCRdb's version contains in-frame clones alone and is incomplete. The sample consists of 50,000 to 65,000 clones, more than 75% of them appearing once. The CDR3 totals 13 residues. Germline V gives CDR1 SGDLS, CDR2 YYNGEE. V lost 0 bases and J 5 bases, leaving 6 bases between the germline ends. This clone showed up just once. The V and J genes are TRBV9 and TRBJ2-1; unclear D gene. The sample was peripheral blood. This receptor was identified in a human donor in a cohort sampled during active COVID-19. CDR3 sequence: CASSVGGHNEQFF. Here the CDR3 DNA reads TGTGCCAGCAGCGTAGGAGGCCACAATGAGCAGTTCTTC.